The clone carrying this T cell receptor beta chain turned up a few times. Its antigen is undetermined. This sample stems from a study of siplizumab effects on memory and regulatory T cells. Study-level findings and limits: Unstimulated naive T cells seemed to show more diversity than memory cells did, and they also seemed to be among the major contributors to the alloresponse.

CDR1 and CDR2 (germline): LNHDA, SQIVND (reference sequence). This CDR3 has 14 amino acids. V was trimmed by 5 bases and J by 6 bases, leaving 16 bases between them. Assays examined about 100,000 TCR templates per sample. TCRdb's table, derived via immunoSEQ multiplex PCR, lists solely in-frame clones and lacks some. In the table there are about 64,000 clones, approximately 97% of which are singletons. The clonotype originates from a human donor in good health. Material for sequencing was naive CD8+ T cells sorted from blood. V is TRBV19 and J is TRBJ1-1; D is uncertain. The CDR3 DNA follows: TGTGCCAGTAGTTCCCCCGACAACCGCCCTGAAGCTTTCTTT. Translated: CASSSPDNRPEAFF.